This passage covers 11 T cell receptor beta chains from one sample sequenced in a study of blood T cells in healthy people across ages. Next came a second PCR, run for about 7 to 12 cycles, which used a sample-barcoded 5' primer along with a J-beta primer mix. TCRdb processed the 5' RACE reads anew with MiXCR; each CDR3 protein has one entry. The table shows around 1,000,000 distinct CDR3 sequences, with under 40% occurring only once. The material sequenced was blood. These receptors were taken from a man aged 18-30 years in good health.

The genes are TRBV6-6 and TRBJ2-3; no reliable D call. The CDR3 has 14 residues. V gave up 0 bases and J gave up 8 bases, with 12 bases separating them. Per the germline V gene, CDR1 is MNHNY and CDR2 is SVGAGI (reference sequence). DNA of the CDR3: TGTGCCAGCAGTTACTCGAACATGGAAGGTACGCAGTATTTT. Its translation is CASSYSNMEGTQYF.

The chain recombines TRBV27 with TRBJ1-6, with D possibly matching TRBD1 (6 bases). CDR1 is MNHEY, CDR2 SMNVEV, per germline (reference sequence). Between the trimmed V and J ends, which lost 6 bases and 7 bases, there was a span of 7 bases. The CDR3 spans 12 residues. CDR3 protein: CASSRGNSPLHF. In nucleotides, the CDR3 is TGTGCCAGCAGCAGGGGAAATTCACCCCTCCACTTT.

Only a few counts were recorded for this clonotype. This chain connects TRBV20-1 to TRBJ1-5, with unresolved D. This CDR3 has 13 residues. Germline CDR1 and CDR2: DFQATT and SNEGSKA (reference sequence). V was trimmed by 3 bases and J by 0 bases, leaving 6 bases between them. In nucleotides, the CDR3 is TGCAGTGCTAGGAGGCATAGCAATCAGCCCCAGCATTTT. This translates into CSARRHSNQPQHF.

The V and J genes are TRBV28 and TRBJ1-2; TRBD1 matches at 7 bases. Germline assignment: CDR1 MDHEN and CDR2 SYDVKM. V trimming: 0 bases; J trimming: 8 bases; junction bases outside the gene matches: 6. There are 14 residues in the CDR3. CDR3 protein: CASSLWGDREGYTF. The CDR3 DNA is TGTGCCAGCAGTTTATGGGGAGACAGGGAAGGCTACACCTTC.

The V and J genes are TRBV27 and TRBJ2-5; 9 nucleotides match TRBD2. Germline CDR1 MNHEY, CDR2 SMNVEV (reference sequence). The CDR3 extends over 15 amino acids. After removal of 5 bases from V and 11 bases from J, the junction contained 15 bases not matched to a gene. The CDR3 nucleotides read TGTGCCAGCAGTCCTCTAGCGGGGTCGGGATCCCAGCAGTACTTC. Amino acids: CASSPLAGSGSQQYF.

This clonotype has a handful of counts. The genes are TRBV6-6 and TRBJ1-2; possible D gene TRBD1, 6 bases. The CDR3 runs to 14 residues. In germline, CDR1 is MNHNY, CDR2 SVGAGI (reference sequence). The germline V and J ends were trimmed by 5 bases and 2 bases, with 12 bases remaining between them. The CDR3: CASSPDRQNYGYTF. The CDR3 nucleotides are TGTGCCAGCAGTCCCGACAGGCAAAACTATGGCTACACCTTC.

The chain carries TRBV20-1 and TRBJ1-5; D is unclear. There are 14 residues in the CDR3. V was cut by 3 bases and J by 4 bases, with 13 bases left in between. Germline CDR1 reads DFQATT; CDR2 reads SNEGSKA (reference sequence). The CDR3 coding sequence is TGCAGTGCTAGGCGAGAGCCCCCAAATCAGCCCCAGCATTTT. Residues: CSARREPPNQPQHF.

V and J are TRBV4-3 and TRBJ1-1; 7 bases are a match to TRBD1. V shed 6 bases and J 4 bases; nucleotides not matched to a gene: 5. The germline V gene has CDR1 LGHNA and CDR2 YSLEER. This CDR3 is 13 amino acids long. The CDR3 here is CASRRGRATEAFF. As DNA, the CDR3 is TGCGCCAGCAGAAGGGGGCGTGCCACTGAAGCTTTCTTT.

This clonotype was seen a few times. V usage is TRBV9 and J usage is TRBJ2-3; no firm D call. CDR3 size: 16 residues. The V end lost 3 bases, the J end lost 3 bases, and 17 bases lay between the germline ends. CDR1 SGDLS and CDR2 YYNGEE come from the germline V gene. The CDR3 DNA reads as TGTGCCAGCAGCGCTATTGGCCTCAAAGGTACAGATACGCAGTATTTT. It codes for CASSAIGLKGTDTQYF. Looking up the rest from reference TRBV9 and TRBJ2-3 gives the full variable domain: DSGVTQTPKHLITATGQRVTLRCSPRSGDLSVYWYQQSLDQGLQFLIQYYNGEERAKGNILERFSAQQFPDLHSELNLSSLELGDSALYFCASSAIGLKGTDTQYFGPGTRLTVL.

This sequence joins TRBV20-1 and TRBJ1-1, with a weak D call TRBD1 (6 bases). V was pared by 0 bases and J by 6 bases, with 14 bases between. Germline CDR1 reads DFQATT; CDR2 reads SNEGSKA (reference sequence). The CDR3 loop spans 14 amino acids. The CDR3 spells CSARDSTGYPEAFF. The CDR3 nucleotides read TGCAGTGCTAGAGATTCTACAGGGTACCCTGAAGCTTTCTTT.

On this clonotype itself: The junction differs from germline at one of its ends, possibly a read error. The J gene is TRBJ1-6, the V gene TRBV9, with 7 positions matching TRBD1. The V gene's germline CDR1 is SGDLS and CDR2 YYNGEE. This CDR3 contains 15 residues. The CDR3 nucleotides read TGTGCCAGCAGACACTCCGGGACAGAAGATTCACCCCCCCACTTT. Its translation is CASRHSGTEDSPPHF.